These T cell receptor beta chains were read from a single sample in a study of PD-L1 blockade in urothelial cancer. TCRdb's table, derived via immunoSEQ multiplex PCR, lists solely in-frame clones and lacks some. The sample includes 50,000 to 65,000 clones, 65% to 90% of them seen just once. The sample here was PBMCs, taken around atezolizumab (anti-PD-L1) treatment. The receptors were sampled from a man aged 65 to 85 with urothelial cancer. Both conserved end residues are part of each CDR3. D genes are given only for firm matches. The size entry is marked missing in some rows and otherwise reads once, few, many or a size class.

>TRBD1|NA|TRBJ1-1|TRBV19
CASSIGTGANTEAFF
TGTGCCAGTAGTATAGGTACAGGGGCGAACACTGAAGCTTTCTTT
>TRBD2|NA|TRBJ2-7|TRBV6-5
CASSPLVGGPGVQYF
TGTGCCAGCAGTCCCCTGGTGGGAGGGCCGGGGGTGCAGTACTTC
>NA|NA|TRBJ2-7|TRBV13
CASSLGATTKQYF
TGTGCCAGCAGCTTAGGGGCGACTACTAAGCAGTACTTC
>NA|NA|TRBJ1-3|TRBV10-2
CASHQLGSGNTIYF
TGCGCCAGTCACCAGCTCGGGTCTGGAAACACCATATATTTT
>NA|NA|TRBJ2-2|TRBV5-1
CASSPRTASNTGELFF
TGCGCCAGCAGCCCCAGGACAGCATCGAACACCGGGGAGCTGTTTTTT
>NA|NA|TRBJ1-4|TRBV30
CAWSEGLGGEKLFF
TGTGCCTGGAGCGAGGGCCTGGGGGGTGAAAAACTGTTTTTT
>TRBD2|few|TRBJ2-1|TRBV4-1
CASSQEGLPVNEQFF
TGCGCCAGCAGCCAGGAGGGACTACCAGTCAATGAGCAGTTCTTC
>NA|once|TRBJ1-1|TRBV6-5
CASSYPGTQEAFF
TGTGCCAGCAGTTACCCAGGGACACAGGAAGCTTTCTTT
>NA|NA|TRBJ2-1|TRBV12-5
CASGRNRGGYNEQFF
TGTGCTAGTGGTCGAAACAGGGGAGGCTACAATGAGCAGTTCTTC
>NA|NA|TRBJ1-1|TRBV5-1
CASSFSADTEAFF
TGCGCCAGCAGCTTTTCGGCGGACACTGAAGCTTTCTTT
>NA|NA|TRBJ1-1|TRBV2
CASTLRGGRTEAFF
TGTGCCAGCACTCTACGGGGGGGAAGGACTGAAGCTTTCTTT
>NA|NA|TRBJ2-2|TRBV5-1
CASSFGTLVTGELFF
TGCGCCAGCAGCTTCGGGACATTAGTCACCGGGGAGCTGTTTTTT
>NA|NA|TRBJ1-1|TRBV29-1
CSAVTGNTEAFF
TGCAGTGCCGTGACAGGGAACACTGAAGCTTTCTTT
>TRBD1|NA|TRBJ1-2|TRBV18
CASSPGTGGPIYGYTF
TGTGCCAGCTCACCTGGGACAGGGGGACCTATCTATGGCTACACCTTC
>NA|NA|TRBJ1-1|TRBV25-1
CASSEWGGGNTEAFF
TGTGCCAGCAGTGAATGGGGGGGAGGGAACACTGAAGCTTTCTTT
>TRBD2|NA|TRBJ2-1|TRBV4-1
CASSLAGMQFF
TGCGCCAGCAGCCTAGCGGGAATGCAGTTCTTC
>NA|NA|TRBJ1-3|TRBV19
CASSPPRVHWSSGNTIYF
TGTGCCAGTAGTCCCCCGCGGGTCCATTGGAGCTCTGGAAACACCATATATTTT
>TRBD1|NA|TRBJ1-2|TRBV27
CASSNFRDRGKRYTF
TGTGCCAGCAGTAACTTCCGGGACAGGGGAAAGCGCTACACCTTC
>NA|NA|TRBJ2-3|TRBV19
CASSILATSDTQYF
TGTGCCAGTAGTATCTTAGCAACGTCAGATACGCAGTATTTT
>NA|NA|TRBJ2-3|TRBV19
CASRGDGTDTQYF
TGTGCCAGTCGGGGAGACGGCACAGATACGCAGTATTTT
>TRBD1|NA|TRBJ2-5|TRBV28
CASSLGRGGGGETQYF
TGTGCCAGCAGCCTGGGGAGAGGGGGCGGTGGAGAGACCCAGTACTTC
>NA|NA|TRBJ2-5|TRBV2
CASSARRRGETQYF
TGTGCCAGCAGTGCGAGGCGTCGCGGAGAGACCCAGTACTTC
>TRBD2|NA|TRBJ2-7|TRBV4-1
CASSQGTSGFYEQYF
TGCGCCAGCAGCCAAGGGACTAGCGGGTTCTACGAGCAGTACTTC
>TRBD1|NA|TRBJ2-1|TRBV5-1
CASSQQGTEQFF
TGCGCCAGCAGCCAACAGGGGACTGAGCAGTTCTTC
>NA|NA|TRBJ1-2|TRBV7-8
CASSLARTPLLLNYGYTF
TGTGCCAGCAGCTTAGCCAGGACTCCGCTCTTACTTAACTATGGCTACACCTTC
>TRBD1|NA|TRBJ1-2|TRBV5-1
CASSLGPGQDYGYTF
TGCGCCAGCAGCTTAGGACCGGGACAGGACTATGGCTACACCTTC
>NA|once|TRBJ2-5|TRBV21-1
CASSKRRGPKETQYF
TGTGCCAGCAGCAAAAGGCGGGGGCCTAAAGAGACCCAGTACTTC
>TRBD1|NA|TRBJ1-1|TRBV5-1
CASTLGRTGGTGAFF
TGCGCCAGCACCTTGGGCCGAACAGGGGGCACGGGAGCTTTCTTT
>TRBD1|NA|TRBJ2-1|TRBV11-2
CASSFYRDRPNNEQFF
TGTGCCAGCAGCTTTTACCGGGACAGGCCAAACAATGAGCAGTTCTTC
>NA|NA|TRBJ1-1|TRBV6-1
CASSATGFNTEAFF
TGTGCCAGCAGCGCGACAGGTTTCAACACTGAAGCTTTCTTT
>NA|NA|TRBJ2-7|TRBV2
CASFPWGQAEQYF
TGTGCCAGCTTCCCCTGGGGACAAGCCGAGCAGTACTTC
>NA|NA|TRBJ2-3|TRBV10-3
CAISGRTITDTQYF
TGTGCCATCAGTGGGCGGACTATCACAGATACGCAGTATTTT
>TRBD1|NA|TRBJ2-1|TRBV9
CASSVLSGGYNEQFF
TGTGCCAGCAGCGTACTTTCAGGGGGCTACAATGAGCAGTTCTTC
>TRBD2|NA|TRBJ2-3|TRBV11-2
CASSRTSGSTDTQYF
TGTGCCAGCAGCCGGACTAGCGGGAGTACAGATACGCAGTATTTT
>NA|NA|TRBJ1-1|TRBV10-2
CASVIQSNTEAFF
TGCGCCAGCGTTATACAGAGTAACACTGAAGCTTTCTTT
>NA|NA|TRBJ1-4|TRBV7-9
CASSLDVDEKLFF
TGTGCCAGCAGCTTAGATGTCGATGAAAAACTGTTTTTT
>TRBD1|NA|TRBJ1-5|TRBV7-8
CASSSTGSGQPQHF
TGTGCCAGCAGCTCGACAGGGTCGGGTCAGCCCCAGCATTTT
>TRBD2|NA|TRBJ2-1|TRBV7-9
CASSSTSSGPSQFF
TGTGCCAGCAGCTCCACGAGTAGCGGGCCCAGTCAGTTCTTC
>TRBD2|NA|TRBJ2-1|TRBV18
CASSPPVAGRYNEQFF
TGTGCCAGCTCACCACCGGTAGCGGGAAGGTACAATGAGCAGTTCTTC
>NA|NA|TRBJ2-7|TRBV28
CASSLPVWSEQYF
TGTGCCAGCAGCCTCCCGGTATGGTCCGAGCAGTACTTC
>TRBD2|few|TRBJ2-7|TRBV19
CASSVRTSGRDEQYF
TGTGCCAGTAGTGTTCGGACTAGCGGGAGGGATGAGCAGTACTTC
>TRBD2|NA|TRBJ2-3|TRBV10-3
CAISESALAESTDTQYF
TGTGCCATCAGTGAGTCTGCGCTAGCGGAAAGCACAGATACGCAGTATTTT
>NA|NA|TRBJ2-3|TRBV6-1
CASSETRAVDTQYF
TGTGCCAGCAGTGAGACCAGGGCGGTAGATACGCAGTATTTT
>TRBD1|NA|TRBJ2-7|TRBV19
CASRGTGVYEQYF
TGTGCCAGTAGAGGGACAGGAGTTTACGAGCAGTACTTC
>NA|NA|TRBJ1-5|TRBV6-5
CASSYSRGQPQHF
TGTGCCAGCAGTTATTCTAGGGGTCAGCCCCAGCATTTT
>TRBD2|NA|TRBJ2-2|TRBV11-2
CASSLGGGAVTGELFF
TGTGCCAGCAGCTTAGGGGGGGGAGCGGTAACCGGGGAGCTGTTTTTT
>NA|NA|TRBJ2-1|TRBV9
CASSPWDSGDEQFF
TGTGCCAGCAGCCCTTGGGACTCCGGCGATGAGCAGTTCTTC
>NA|NA|TRBJ1-2|TRBV30
CAWTSSSNRGYTF
TGTGCCTGGACGAGCTCATCCAACAGGGGCTACACCTTC
>TRBD2|NA|TRBJ2-5|TRBV5-1
CASSPGEGTREQETQYF
TGCGCCAGCAGCCCCGGAGAAGGGACTAGAGAGCAAGAGACCCAGTACTTC
>TRBD1|NA|TRBJ2-1|TRBV15
CATSKDRVSYNEQFF
TGTGCCACCAGCAAAGACAGGGTTTCTTACAATGAGCAGTTCTTC
>NA|few|TRBJ1-1|TRBV28
CATTMNTEAFF
TGTGCCACCACAATGAACACTGAAGCTTTCTTT
>TRBD2|NA|TRBJ2-7|TRBV6-5
CASSGSGKGYEQYF
TGTGCCAGCAGTGGTAGCGGGAAAGGTTACGAGCAGTACTTC
>NA|NA|TRBJ2-7|TRBV7-9
CASSLAPTGNYEQYF
TGTGCCAGCAGCTTAGCGCCGACAGGTAACTACGAGCAGTACTTC